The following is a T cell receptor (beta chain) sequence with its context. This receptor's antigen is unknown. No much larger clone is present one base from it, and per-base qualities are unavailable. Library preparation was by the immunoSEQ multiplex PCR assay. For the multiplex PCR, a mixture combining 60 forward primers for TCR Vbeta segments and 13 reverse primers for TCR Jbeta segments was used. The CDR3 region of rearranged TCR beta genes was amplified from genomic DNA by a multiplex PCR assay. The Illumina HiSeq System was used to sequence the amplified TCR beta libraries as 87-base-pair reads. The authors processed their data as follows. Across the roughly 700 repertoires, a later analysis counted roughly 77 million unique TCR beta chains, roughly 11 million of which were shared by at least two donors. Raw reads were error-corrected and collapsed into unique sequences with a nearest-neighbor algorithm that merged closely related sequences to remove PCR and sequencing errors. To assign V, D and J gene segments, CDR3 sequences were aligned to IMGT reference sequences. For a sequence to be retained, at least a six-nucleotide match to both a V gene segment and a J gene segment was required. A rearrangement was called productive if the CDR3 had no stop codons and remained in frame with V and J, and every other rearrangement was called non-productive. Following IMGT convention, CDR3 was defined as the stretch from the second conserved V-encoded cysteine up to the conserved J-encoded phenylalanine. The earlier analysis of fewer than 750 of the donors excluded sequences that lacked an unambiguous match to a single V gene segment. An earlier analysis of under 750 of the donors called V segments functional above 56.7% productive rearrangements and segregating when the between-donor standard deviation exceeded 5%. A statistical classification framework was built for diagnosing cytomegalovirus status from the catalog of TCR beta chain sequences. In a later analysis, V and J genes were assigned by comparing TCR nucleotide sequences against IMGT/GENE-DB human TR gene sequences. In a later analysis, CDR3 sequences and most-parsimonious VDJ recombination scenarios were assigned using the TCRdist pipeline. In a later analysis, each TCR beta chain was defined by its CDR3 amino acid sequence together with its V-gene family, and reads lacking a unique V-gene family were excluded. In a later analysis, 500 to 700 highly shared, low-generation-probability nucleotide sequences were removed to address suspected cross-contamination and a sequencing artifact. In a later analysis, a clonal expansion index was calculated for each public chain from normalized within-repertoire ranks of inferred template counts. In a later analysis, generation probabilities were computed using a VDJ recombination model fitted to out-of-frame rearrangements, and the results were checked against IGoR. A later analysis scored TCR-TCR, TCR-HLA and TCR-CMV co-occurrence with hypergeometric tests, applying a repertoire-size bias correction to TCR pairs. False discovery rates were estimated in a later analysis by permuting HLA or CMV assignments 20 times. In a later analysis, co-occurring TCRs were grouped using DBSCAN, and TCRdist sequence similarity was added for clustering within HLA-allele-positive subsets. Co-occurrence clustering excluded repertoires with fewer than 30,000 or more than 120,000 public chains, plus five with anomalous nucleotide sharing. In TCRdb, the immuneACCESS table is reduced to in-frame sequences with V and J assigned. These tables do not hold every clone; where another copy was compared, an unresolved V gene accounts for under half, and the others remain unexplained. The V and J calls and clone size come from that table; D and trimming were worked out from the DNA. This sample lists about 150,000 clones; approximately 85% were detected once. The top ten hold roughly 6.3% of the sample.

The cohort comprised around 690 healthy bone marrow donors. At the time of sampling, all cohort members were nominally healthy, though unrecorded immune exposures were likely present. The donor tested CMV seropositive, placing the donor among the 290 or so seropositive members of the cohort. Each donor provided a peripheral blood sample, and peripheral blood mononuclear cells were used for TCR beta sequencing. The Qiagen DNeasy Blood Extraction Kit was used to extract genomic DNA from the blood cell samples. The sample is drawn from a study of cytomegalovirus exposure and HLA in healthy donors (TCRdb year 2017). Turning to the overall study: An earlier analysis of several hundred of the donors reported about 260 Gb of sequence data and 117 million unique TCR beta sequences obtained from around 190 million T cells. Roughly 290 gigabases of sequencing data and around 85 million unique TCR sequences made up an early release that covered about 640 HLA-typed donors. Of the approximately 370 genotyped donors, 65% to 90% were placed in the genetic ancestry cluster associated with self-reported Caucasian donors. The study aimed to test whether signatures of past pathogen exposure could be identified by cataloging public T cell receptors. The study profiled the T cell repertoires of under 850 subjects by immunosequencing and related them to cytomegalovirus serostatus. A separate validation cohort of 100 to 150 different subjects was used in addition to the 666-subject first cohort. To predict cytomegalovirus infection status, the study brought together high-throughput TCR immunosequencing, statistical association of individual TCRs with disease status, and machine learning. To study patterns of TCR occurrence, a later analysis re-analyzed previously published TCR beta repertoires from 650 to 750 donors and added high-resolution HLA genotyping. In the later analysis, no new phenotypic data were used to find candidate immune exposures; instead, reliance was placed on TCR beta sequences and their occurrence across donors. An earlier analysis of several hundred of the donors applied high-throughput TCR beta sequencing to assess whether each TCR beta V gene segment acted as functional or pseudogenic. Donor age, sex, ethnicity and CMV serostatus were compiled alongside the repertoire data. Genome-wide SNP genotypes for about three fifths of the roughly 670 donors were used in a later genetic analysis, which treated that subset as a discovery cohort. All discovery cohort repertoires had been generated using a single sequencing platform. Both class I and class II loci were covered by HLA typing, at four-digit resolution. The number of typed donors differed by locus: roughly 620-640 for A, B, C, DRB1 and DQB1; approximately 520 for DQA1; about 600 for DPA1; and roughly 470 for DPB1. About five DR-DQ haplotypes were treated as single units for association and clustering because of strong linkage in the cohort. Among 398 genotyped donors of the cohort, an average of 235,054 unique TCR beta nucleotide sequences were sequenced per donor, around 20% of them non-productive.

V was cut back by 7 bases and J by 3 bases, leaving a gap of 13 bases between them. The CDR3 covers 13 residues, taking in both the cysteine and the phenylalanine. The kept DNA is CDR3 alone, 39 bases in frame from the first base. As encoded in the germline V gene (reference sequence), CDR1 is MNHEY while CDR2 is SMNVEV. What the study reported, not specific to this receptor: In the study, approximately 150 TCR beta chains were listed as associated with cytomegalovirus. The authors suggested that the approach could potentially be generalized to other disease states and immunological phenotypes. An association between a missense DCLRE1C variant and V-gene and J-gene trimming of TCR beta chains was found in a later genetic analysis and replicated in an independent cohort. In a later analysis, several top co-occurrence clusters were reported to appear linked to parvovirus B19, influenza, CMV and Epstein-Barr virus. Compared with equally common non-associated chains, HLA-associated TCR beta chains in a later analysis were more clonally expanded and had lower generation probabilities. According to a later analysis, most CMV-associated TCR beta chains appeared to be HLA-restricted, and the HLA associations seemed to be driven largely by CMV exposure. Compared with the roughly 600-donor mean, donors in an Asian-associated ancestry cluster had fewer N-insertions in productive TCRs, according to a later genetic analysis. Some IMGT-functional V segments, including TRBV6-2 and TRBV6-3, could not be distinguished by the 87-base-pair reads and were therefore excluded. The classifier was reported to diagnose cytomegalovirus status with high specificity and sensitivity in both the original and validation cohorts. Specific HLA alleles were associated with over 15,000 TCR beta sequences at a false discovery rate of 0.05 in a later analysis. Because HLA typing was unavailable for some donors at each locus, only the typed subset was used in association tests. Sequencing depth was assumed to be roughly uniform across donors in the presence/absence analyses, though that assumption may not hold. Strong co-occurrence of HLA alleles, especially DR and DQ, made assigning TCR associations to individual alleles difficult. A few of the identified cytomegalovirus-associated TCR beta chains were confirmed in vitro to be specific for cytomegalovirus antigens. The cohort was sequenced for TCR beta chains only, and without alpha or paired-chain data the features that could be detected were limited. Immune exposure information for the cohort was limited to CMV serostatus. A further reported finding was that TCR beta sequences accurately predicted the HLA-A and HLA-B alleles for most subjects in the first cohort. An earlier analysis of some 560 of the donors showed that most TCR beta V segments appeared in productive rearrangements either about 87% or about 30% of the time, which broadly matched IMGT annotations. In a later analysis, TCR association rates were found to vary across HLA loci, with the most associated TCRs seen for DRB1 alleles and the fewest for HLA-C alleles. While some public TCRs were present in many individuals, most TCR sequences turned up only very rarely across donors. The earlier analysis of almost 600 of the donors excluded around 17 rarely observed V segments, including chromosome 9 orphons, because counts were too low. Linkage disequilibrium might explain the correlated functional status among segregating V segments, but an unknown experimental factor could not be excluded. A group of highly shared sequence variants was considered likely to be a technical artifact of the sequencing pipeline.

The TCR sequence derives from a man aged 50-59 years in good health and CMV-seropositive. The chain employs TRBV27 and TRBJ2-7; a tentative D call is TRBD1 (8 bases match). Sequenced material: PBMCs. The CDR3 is CASTYRGGYEQYF. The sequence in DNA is TGTGCCAGCACCTACAGGGGGGGCTACGAGCAGTACTTC.